This T cell receptor (beta chain) was captured by sequencing in a study of T cell clonotyping in hematopoietic cell transplantation. General study results and limits: At the given depth, recipient repertoires were over 95% de novo clonotypes. Without cell sorting, CD4 versus CD8 contributions remain unresolved. Pathologically expanded recipient clonotypes increased progressively from day 30 to day 180 as diversity fell.

A word on this clone: Its cognate antigen is unknown.

V lost 4 bases to trimming and J lost 4 bases, with 13 bases between them. CDR1 SGHVS and CDR2 FNYEAQ come from the germline V gene. This CDR3 has 14 amino acids. Clones were sequenced by immunoSEQ multiplex PCR, and TCRdb holds only the in-frame ones, with some missing. The sample holds 15,000 or so clones; 60% to 85% are singletons and the top ten take around 9.9%. Sequenced: peripheral blood mononuclear cells. The V and J genes are TRBV7-6 and TRBJ1-1, with D unresolved. This clonotype originated in a woman in her sixties in good health. Some clones in this sample may be carry-over from other donors' samples. The CDR3 region has the DNA TGTGCCAGCAGCTCAGTGAAGGCGTTCACTGAAGCTTTCTTT. Amino acids: CASSSVKAFTEAFF.